This T cell receptor (beta chain) was retrieved from a study of siplizumab effects on memory and regulatory T cells. Sequencing was performed with immunoSEQ multiplex PCR; in TCRdb, only in-frame clones are kept and a portion is missing. The sample lists 80,000 to 130,000 clones; about 91% were seen once. The CDR3 runs to 15 residues. V lost 2 bases, J lost 6 bases, and 15 bases lay in between. The germline CDR1 and CDR2 sequences are KGHSH and LQKENI. The sequenced material came from Tregs sorted from blood. The TCR originated in a human donor in good health. The J gene is TRBJ2-3, the V gene TRBV18; either TRBD1 or TRBD2 may supply D (5 bases each). CDR3 bases: TGTGCCAGCTCACCAGGGACCGAAGGATACGATACGCAGTATTTT. It codes for CASSPGTEGYDTQYF.